The 8 T cell receptor beta chains below all came from one sample that was sequenced in a study of blood T cell repertoires in COVID-19. Assay: immunoSEQ multiplex PCR; the TCRdb copy retains only in-frame clones and omits some. Of about 330,000 clones listed, roughly 90% are singletons. The specimen sequenced was peripheral blood. The source of these receptors is a woman in her forties or fifties with active or convalescent COVID-19.

The chain is built from TRBV5-1 and TRBJ2-3; 9 bases align to TRBD1. The germline V gene has CDR1 SGHRS and CDR2 YFSETQ. The CDR3 totals 16 residues. The V gene end was trimmed by 3 bases and the J gene end by 4 bases; junction bases not matched to a gene: 9. CDR3 amino acids: CASSSGTGIRADTQYF. The CDR3 region has the DNA TGCGCCAGCAGCTCCGGGACAGGGATTAGGGCAGATACGCAGTATTTT.

This clone has only one observation. V and J are TRBV9 and TRBJ2-7; 10 nucleotides line up with TRBD2. The junction had 12 bases not matched to a gene; V was cut back by 0 bases and J by 0 bases. The CDR3 loop spans 19 amino acids. CDR1 is SGDLS, CDR2 YYNGEE, per germline. CDR3 residues: CASSVVGWGQRGGSYEQYF. The CDR3 coding sequence is TGTGCCAGCAGCGTAGTTGGTTGGGGCCAGCGGGGGGGCTCCTACGAGCAGTACTTC.

The chain carries TRBV7-9 and TRBJ2-7; TRBD2 agrees at 10 bases. With V trimmed by 5 bases and J by 6 bases, 13 bases remained unmatched. The CDR3 runs 16 residues. Looked up from germline, CDR1 is SEHNR and CDR2 is FQNEAQ (reference sequence). CDR3 amino acids: CASSPWRSGRESEQYF. CDR3 sequence (DNA): TGTGCCAGCAGCCCCTGGAGGAGCGGGAGGGAAAGCGAGCAGTACTTC.

The chain links TRBV4-1 to TRBJ2-7; the D gene is possibly TRBD1 (6 bases). The CDR3 runs 13 residues. Trimming cost V 4 bases and J 6 bases, with 13 bases left between them. The germline CDR1 and CDR2 sequences are MGHRA and YSYEKL. CDR3 DNA sequence: TGCGCCAGCAGCCTAGAATGGGGGCTCGAGCAGTACTTC. It yields the protein CASSLEWGLEQYF.

This clone was found once. The V and J genes are TRBV18 and TRBJ2-2; D might be TRBD1 (5 bases). The CDR3 runs 15 residues. Germline V gene data show CDR1 as KGHSH and CDR2 as LQKENI. V was trimmed by 2 bases and J by 0 bases, leaving 7 bases between them. CDR3 sequence reads: CASSPTQANTGELFF. CDR3 DNA: TGTGCCAGCTCACCAACACAGGCGAACACCGGGGAGCTGTTTTTT.

The chain couples TRBV27 to TRBJ1-5; 8 bases line up with TRBD1. The trim removed 1 base at V and 4 bases at J, leaving 12 bases unmatched. In germline, CDR1 is MNHEY, CDR2 SMNVEV (reference sequence). The CDR3 is 18 residues long. CDR3 coding DNA: TGTGCCAGCAGTTTATTTGCTATTACCGGGACAGGAAATCAGCCCCAGCATTTT. Its protein is CASSLFAITGTGNQPQHF.

The chain uses TRBV5-6 and TRBJ2-3; TRBD1 might be the D (6 bases). Per the germline V gene, CDR1 is SGHDT and CDR2 is YYEEEE. The CDR3 contains 17 residues. The V end was cut by 4 bases, the J end by 2 bases, with 20 bases between. The CDR3 coding sequence is TGTGCCAGCAGCGCGGACAGCCTCGCACTATTCACAGATACGCAGTATTTT. Amino acids: CASSADSLALFTDTQYF.

This clone was counted once. The genes are TRBV19 and TRBJ1-2, with TRBD1 matching 12 bases. Germline CDR1 LNHDA, CDR2 SQIVND (reference sequence). This CDR3 contains 16 residues. Trimming removed 3 bases from V and 4 bases from J; junction bases left unmatched: 6. The CDR3 coding sequence is TGTGCCAGTAGTATTTTCGGGACAGGGGGCCTCTATGGCTACACCTTC. It encodes CASSIFGTGGLYGYTF.